This TCR beta chain was sequenced for a study of PD-L1 blockade in urothelial cancer. The protocol was immunoSEQ multiplex PCR, while the TCRdb copy is restricted to in-frame clones and leaves out a portion. This table holds about 55,000 clones, approximately 77% found once. Described time point: pretreatment peripheral blood. Germline CDR1 reads MDHEN; CDR2 reads SYDVKM. Trimming shortened V by 6 bases and J by 4 bases, and 12 bases separated the two germline ends. This CDR3 region has 13 residues. The sequencing here drew on PBMCs, taken around atezolizumab (anti-PD-L1) treatment. The TCR comes from a man between 65 and 85 years old with urothelial cancer. This sequence joins TRBV28 and TRBJ1-2; weak D call: TRBD1 (6 bases). The DNA of the CDR3 is TGTGCCAGCAGACCAACAGGGAGCTATGGCTACACCTTC. As protein: CASRPTGSYGYTF.